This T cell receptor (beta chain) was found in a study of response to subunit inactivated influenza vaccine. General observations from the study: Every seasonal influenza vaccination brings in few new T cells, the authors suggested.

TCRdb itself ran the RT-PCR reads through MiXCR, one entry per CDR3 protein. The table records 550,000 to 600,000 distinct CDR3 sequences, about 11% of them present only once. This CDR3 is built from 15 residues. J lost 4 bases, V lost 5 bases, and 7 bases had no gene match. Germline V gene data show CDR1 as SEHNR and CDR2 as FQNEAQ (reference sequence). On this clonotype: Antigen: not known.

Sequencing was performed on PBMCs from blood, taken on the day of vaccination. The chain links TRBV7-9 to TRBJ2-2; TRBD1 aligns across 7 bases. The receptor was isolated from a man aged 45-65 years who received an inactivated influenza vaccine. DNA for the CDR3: TGTGCCAGCAGCCCGACAGGGAGAATCACCGGGGAGCTGTTTTTT. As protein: CASSPTGRITGELFF.